A selection of T cell receptor beta chains follows, all from one sample in a study of T cell responses to AZD1222 COVID-19 vaccine. Profiled with immunoSEQ multiplex PCR; TCRdb holds only in-frame clones, not every one. The profile shows about 150,000 clones, roughly 90% of them singletons. The specimen was peripheral blood, collected on day 0 of AZD1222 vaccination. The receptors come from an adult in good health. Each CDR3 is given with its conserved first and last residue. The D gene is left open where the match is weak. Part of the rows lack a size; the others show once, few, many or a class for expanded clones.

d_call: .; j_call: TRBJ1-6; clone_size: .; v_call: TRBV5-5; cdr3_aa: CASSLRRFLAMNSPLHF; cdr3_nt: TGTGCCAGCAGCTTGAGGCGGTTTCTAGCGATGAATTCACCCCTCCACTTT
d_call: .; j_call: TRBJ1-6; clone_size: few; v_call: TRBV28; cdr3_aa: CASRTGPPNSPLHF; cdr3_nt: TGTGCCAGCAGGACGGGGCCTCCCAATTCACCCCTCCACTTT
d_call: TRBD1; j_call: TRBJ2-3; clone_size: .; v_call: TRBV27; cdr3_aa: CASSTGAQQYF; cdr3_nt: TGTGCCAGCAGCACAGGGGCCCAGCAGTATTTT
d_call: .; j_call: TRBJ1-1; clone_size: .; v_call: TRBV7-2; cdr3_aa: CASSRPGMNTEAFF; cdr3_nt: TGTGCCAGCAGCCGCCCGGGGATGAACACTGAAGCTTTCTTT
d_call: .; j_call: TRBJ1-1; clone_size: .; v_call: TRBV7-9; cdr3_aa: CASIVGNTEAFF; cdr3_nt: TGTGCCAGCATAGTGGGGAACACTGAAGCTTTCTTT
d_call: TRBD1; j_call: TRBJ2-7; clone_size: .; v_call: TRBV7-9; cdr3_aa: CASSPRDRIYEQYF; cdr3_nt: TGTGCCAGCAGCCCCCGGGACAGAATATACGAGCAGTACTTC
d_call: TRBD1; j_call: TRBJ1-6; clone_size: .; v_call: TRBV30; cdr3_aa: CAWGRDRDSPLHF; cdr3_nt: TGTGCCTGGGGCCGGGACAGGGATTCACCCCTCCACTTT
d_call: .; j_call: TRBJ1-6; clone_size: .; v_call: TRBV10-3; cdr3_aa: CATNIGRLSNSPLHF; cdr3_nt: TGTGCCACGAACATAGGACGCTTGTCTAATTCACCCCTCCACTTT
d_call: TRBD1; j_call: TRBJ2-6; clone_size: .; v_call: TRBV19; cdr3_aa: CASSITRGQGLSGANVLTF; cdr3_nt: TGTGCCAGTAGTATAACACGGGGACAGGGCCTCTCTGGGGCCAACGTCCTGACTTTC
d_call: TRBD1; j_call: TRBJ1-4; clone_size: .; v_call: TRBV7-9; cdr3_aa: CASTGPGQGNEKLFF; cdr3_nt: TGTGCCAGCACCGGCCCCGGACAGGGTAACGAAAAACTGTTTTTT
d_call: .; j_call: TRBJ2-7; clone_size: .; v_call: TRBV9; cdr3_aa: CASSVDSDEQYF; cdr3_nt: TGTGCCAGCAGCGTAGACTCGGACGAGCAGTACTTC
d_call: .; j_call: TRBJ2-7; clone_size: .; v_call: TRBV5-4; cdr3_aa: CASSLEPHSYEQYF; cdr3_nt: TGTGCCAGCAGCTTGGAACCCCACTCCTACGAGCAGTACTTC
d_call: .; j_call: TRBJ1-5; clone_size: .; v_call: TRBV19; cdr3_aa: CASSSGLGQPQHF; cdr3_nt: TGTGCCAGTAGTTCGGGACTGGGGCAGCCCCAGCATTTT
d_call: .; j_call: TRBJ2-3; clone_size: .; v_call: TRBV6-2/TRBV6-3; cdr3_aa: CASSYPRRPSSTDTQYF; cdr3_nt: TGTGCCAGCAGTTACCCAAGGCGCCCATCCAGCACAGATACGCAGTATTTT
d_call: .; j_call: TRBJ2-7; clone_size: .; v_call: TRBV7-2; cdr3_aa: CASSFTGYEQYF; cdr3_nt: TGTGCCAGCAGCTTTACAGGCTACGAGCAGTACTTC